This TCR beta chain comes out of a study of somatic mutations in cytotoxic T cells in rheumatoid arthritis. About the study: Among the T-cell populations stained with V beta antibodies, some were separated by flow sorting at nearly 100% purity, including V beta1+ cells whose TCRB was sequenced.

Between the trimmed V and J ends, which lost 6 bases and 0 bases, there was a span of 12 bases. CDR3 size: 15 residues. Germline CDR1 MNHEY, CDR2 SMNVEV (reference sequence). Repertoires were generated with immunoSEQ multiplex PCR, while TCRdb's copy carries only in-frame clones and drops some. The sample yields some 30,000 clones, about 88% seen once. The sequence came from an adult with rheumatoid arthritis. Sequenced sample: CD8+ T cells sorted from blood. The chain links TRBV27 to TRBJ1-5; no definite D call. The CDR3 DNA follows: TGTGCCAGCAGACTCGGAGGTTATAGCAATCAGCCCCAGCATTTT. It yields the protein CASRLGGYSNQPQHF.